The clone carrying this T cell receptor beta chain was seen ten or more times. Its antigen is not identified. The sample originates from a study of response to subunit inactivated influenza vaccine. General observations from the study: Authors suggested each seasonal influenza vaccination recruits few new T cells.

From the RT-PCR reads, TCRdb called clonotypes with MiXCR, one entry per CDR3 protein. The data show roughly 760,000 distinct CDR3 sequences, with around 21% seen just once and more than 8.5% held by the top ten. J was trimmed by 5 bases and V by 6 bases; bases with no gene match: 12. This CDR3 is 15 amino acids long. The germline V gene encodes CDR1 MNHNS and CDR2 SASEGT. Sequencing was performed on PBMCs from blood, taken roughly 5 days after vaccination. The receptor was derived from a man between 45 and 60 years old who received an inactivated influenza vaccine. The gene calls are TRBV6-1 and TRBJ1-2; 7 positions match TRBD1. This CDR3 reads CASRPGAGGRYGYTF. The CDR3 nucleotides are TGTGCCAGCAGACCCGGGGCAGGGGGTCGTTATGGCTACACCTTC.